These T cell receptor beta chains were read from a single sample in a study of tumor-infiltrating lymphocytes in primary liver carcinoma. TCRdb re-called the multiplex PCR reads through MiXCR, storing one row per CDR3 protein. Of more than 40,000 distinct CDR3 sequences in the sample, 70% to 85% were seen once. The material sequenced was liver tumor tissue from sampling region 5. These receptors came from a middle-aged man with primary liver carcinoma and hepatitis B virus infection. Both conserved end residues are part of each CDR3. Each record gives: D gene, clone size, V gene, J gene, CDR3 protein, CDR3 DNA. D genes are given only for firm matches. Not all rows give a size; the values are once, few, many and, for expanded clones, a class.

d_call: -; clone_size: -; v_call: TRBV28; j_call: TRBJ2-7; cdr3_aa: CASNSIQGGSYGQYF; cdr3_nt: TGTGCCAGCAATAGCATCCAGGGAGGCTCCTACGGGCAGTACTTC
d_call: -; clone_size: -; v_call: TRBV10-2; j_call: TRBJ2-1; cdr3_aa: CASILITGSSYNEQFF; cdr3_nt: TGCGCCAGCATCCTCATTACCGGGAGCTCCTACAATGAGCAGTTCTTC
d_call: -; clone_size: many; v_call: TRBV6-1; j_call: TRBJ2-1; cdr3_aa: CASSVRAGAGDEQFF; cdr3_nt: TGTGCCAGCAGTGTACGGGCAGGGGCAGGGGATGAGCAGTTCTTC
d_call: -; clone_size: -; v_call: TRBV29-1; j_call: TRBJ1-2; cdr3_aa: CSVESDMDDYTF; cdr3_nt: TGCAGCGTTGAAAGTGACATGGATGACTACACCTTC
d_call: TRBD2; clone_size: -; v_call: TRBV6-5; j_call: TRBJ2-7; cdr3_aa: CASTYGLAGGEQYF; cdr3_nt: TGTGCCAGCACTTATGGACTAGCGGGAGGGGAGCAGTACTTC
d_call: TRBD2; clone_size: once; v_call: TRBV4-1; j_call: TRBJ2-5; cdr3_aa: CVSSQDMLAEAQYF; cdr3_nt: TGCGTCAGCAGCCAAGATATGCTAGCGGAGGCCCAGTACTTC
d_call: -; clone_size: many; v_call: TRBV6-5; j_call: TRBJ2-1; cdr3_aa: CASSLQPGQRTYNEQFF; cdr3_nt: TGTGCCAGCAGTCTACAACCGGGCCAGCGGACCTACAATGAGCAGTTCTTC
d_call: -; clone_size: -; v_call: TRBV11-2; j_call: TRBJ2-1; cdr3_aa: CANSPWYNEQFF; cdr3_nt: TGTGCCAACAGCCCGTGGTACAATGAGCAGTTCTTC
d_call: -; clone_size: -; v_call: TRBV11-2; j_call: TRBJ2-5; cdr3_aa: CTSSLEDRAHYF; cdr3_nt: TGTACCAGCAGCTTAGAGGATAGGGCCCATTACTTC
d_call: TRBD2; clone_size: -; v_call: TRBV7-2; j_call: TRBJ2-3; cdr3_aa: CASSLRESRTDTQYF; cdr3_nt: TGTGCCAGCAGCTTGCGGGAGTCCCGCACAGATACGCAGTATTTT
d_call: -; clone_size: -; v_call: TRBV11-2; j_call: TRBJ2-2; cdr3_aa: CASNLGRGGVRPNTGEPFF; cdr3_nt: TGTGCCAGCAACTTAGGTCGAGGGGGAGTGCGCCCGAACACCGGGGAGCCGTTTTTT
d_call: TRBD2; clone_size: -; v_call: TRBV11-2; j_call: TRBJ2-5; cdr3_aa: CASSPTGGETQYF; cdr3_nt: TGTGCCAGCAGCCCTACGGGGGGGGAGACCCAGTACTTC
d_call: TRBD1; clone_size: many; v_call: TRBV6-6; j_call: TRBJ2-2; cdr3_aa: CASSDRGAGELFF; cdr3_nt: TGTGCCAGCAGTGACAGGGGGGCCGGGGAGCTGTTTTTT
d_call: -; clone_size: -; v_call: TRBV13; j_call: TRBJ2-7; cdr3_aa: CASSSKGEQYF; cdr3_nt: TGTGCCAGCAGCTCGAAGGGTGAGCAGTACTTC
d_call: TRBD1; clone_size: few; v_call: TRBV28; j_call: TRBJ1-2; cdr3_aa: CASSLRDRDYGYTF; cdr3_nt: TGTGCCAGCAGTCTCCGGGACAGGGATTATGGCTACACCTTC
d_call: -; clone_size: -; v_call: TRBV10-3; j_call: TRBJ2-6; cdr3_aa: CAISESGALRSRAAGANVLTF; cdr3_nt: TGTGCCATCAGTGAGTCGGGGGCCCTGAGGTCCCGGGCTGCTGGGGCCAACGTCCTGACTTTC
d_call: TRBD2; clone_size: -; v_call: TRBV6-2/TRBV6-3; j_call: TRBJ2-7; cdr3_aa: CARRHTSGIYEHYF; cdr3_nt: TGTGCCAGAAGGCATACTAGCGGGATCTACGAGCATTACTTC
d_call: TRBD2; clone_size: -; v_call: TRBV5-4; j_call: TRBJ2-5; cdr3_aa: CASSSRLAGEETQHF; cdr3_nt: TGTGCCAGCAGCTCGAGACTGGCGGGAGAAGAGACCCAGCACTTC
d_call: -; clone_size: -; v_call: TRBV20-1; j_call: TRBJ2-7; cdr3_aa: CSARDAAGGGYEQYF; cdr3_nt: TGCAGTGCTAGAGATGCGGCAGGGGGAGGCTACGAGCAGTACTTC
d_call: -; clone_size: -; v_call: TRBV14; j_call: TRBJ2-7; cdr3_aa: CASSQDRSYEQYF; cdr3_nt: TGTGCCAGCAGCCAAGACAGGTCATACGAGCAGTACTTC
d_call: TRBD2; clone_size: -; v_call: TRBV5-1; j_call: TRBJ2-7; cdr3_aa: CGSSETSGGIYEQYF; cdr3_nt: TGCGGCAGCAGCGAGACTAGCGGGGGTATCTACGAGCAGTACTTC
d_call: -; clone_size: -; v_call: TRBV6-6; j_call: TRBJ1-1; cdr3_aa: CAIRRRENTEAFF; cdr3_nt: TGTGCCATTAGACGACGGGAGAACACTGAAGCTTTCTTT
d_call: -; clone_size: -; v_call: TRBV11-2; j_call: TRBJ2-1; cdr3_aa: CASSSAADGNEQFF; cdr3_nt: TGCGCCAGCAGCTCCGCTGCAGACGGTAATGAGCAATTCTTC
d_call: -; clone_size: -; v_call: TRBV4-1; j_call: TRBJ2-1; cdr3_aa: CASSQDKGSSSEQFF; cdr3_nt: TGCGCCAGCAGCCAGGACAAGGGCTCCTCATCTGAGCAGTTCTTC
d_call: -; clone_size: few; v_call: TRBV11-2; j_call: TRBJ2-7; cdr3_aa: CACSLTDGAYERYF; cdr3_nt: TGTGCCTGCAGCTTAACCGACGGAGCCTACGAGAGGTACTTC
d_call: -; clone_size: -; v_call: TRBV28; j_call: TRBJ1-5; cdr3_aa: CASSSSTRSYLSNQPQHF; cdr3_nt: TGTGCCAGCAGCTCAAGTACCCGCTCCTACCTGAGCAATCAGCCCCAGCATTTT
d_call: -; clone_size: many; v_call: TRBV6-1; j_call: TRBJ2-1; cdr3_aa: CASSEEMGDEQFF; cdr3_nt: TGTGCCAGCAGTGAAGAAATGGGCGATGAGCAGTTCTTC
d_call: TRBD2; clone_size: many; v_call: TRBV10-2; j_call: TRBJ2-2; cdr3_aa: CASSGLAGGAGTGELFF; cdr3_nt: TGCGCCAGCAGTGGACTAGCGGGGGGGGCGGGCACCGGGGAGCTGTTTTTT
d_call: -; clone_size: once; v_call: TRBV11-2; j_call: TRBJ2-1; cdr3_aa: CTNSSPGGGPYNKQFF; cdr3_nt: TGTACCAACAGCTCGCCCGGTGGGGGGCCCTACAATAAGCAGTTCTTC
d_call: TRBD1; clone_size: once; v_call: TRBV11-2; j_call: TRBJ1-6; cdr3_aa: CVSGLQGANPPLHF; cdr3_nt: TGTGTCAGCGGCTTACAGGGGGCGAATCCACCCCTCCACTTT
d_call: -; clone_size: -; v_call: TRBV11-1; j_call: TRBJ2-5; cdr3_aa: CASSTPPEVRMDFQETQCF; cdr3_nt: TGTGCCAGCAGCACGCCCCCGGAGGTCAGGATGGACTTCCAAGAGACCCAGTGCTTC
d_call: -; clone_size: many; v_call: TRBV6-2/TRBV6-3; j_call: TRBJ2-7; cdr3_aa: CATGTPGAYQQYF; cdr3_nt: TGTGCCACCGGGACTCCCGGGGCGTATCAGCAGTACTTC
d_call: -; clone_size: -; v_call: TRBV28; j_call: TRBJ2-7; cdr3_aa: CAGMGAGSSYEQYF; cdr3_nt: TGTGCCGGCATGGGCGCGGGGAGCTCCTACGAGCAGTACTTC
d_call: -; clone_size: few; v_call: TRBV19; j_call: TRBJ2-7; cdr3_aa: CASSKSTLLGEQYF; cdr3_nt: TGTGCCAGTAGCAAGTCAACCCTGTTGGGGGAGCAGTACTTC
d_call: -; clone_size: -; v_call: TRBV6-1; j_call: TRBJ1-2; cdr3_aa: CASSYSLRVGNTF; cdr3_nt: TGTGCCAGCAGTTACTCTCTACGGGTAGGCAACACCTTC
d_call: -; clone_size: many; v_call: TRBV5-1; j_call: TRBJ2-6; cdr3_aa: CASSSLRPGTAITSGANVLTF; cdr3_nt: TGCGCCAGCAGCTCCCTTCGACCGGGAACTGCAATTACCTCTGGTGCCAACGTCCTGACTTTC
d_call: TRBD2; clone_size: -; v_call: TRBV12-3/TRBV12-4; j_call: TRBJ2-1; cdr3_aa: CVSTLDLAGLYNEQFF; cdr3_nt: TGTGTCAGCACTTTAGACCTAGCGGGCTTATACAATGAGCAGTTCTTC
d_call: TRBD1; clone_size: many; v_call: TRBV7-9; j_call: TRBJ1-5; cdr3_aa: CASSFPDRGANQPQHF; cdr3_nt: TGTGCCAGCAGCTTTCCGGACAGGGGGGCGAATCAGCCCCAGCATTTT
d_call: -; clone_size: many; v_call: TRBV30; j_call: TRBJ1-3; cdr3_aa: CAWSRVGNTIYF; cdr3_nt: TGTGCCTGGAGCAGGGTTGGAAACACCATATATTTT